Below, one T cell receptor (beta chain) is given with its context. It has no known antigen specificity. No much larger clonotype is one base removed from it; base qualities were not supplied. TCRbeta CDR3 regions were amplified from genomic DNA using the immunoSEQ Assay, a bias-controlled multiplex PCR. Per the original workflow: Nucleated cell counts per sample were estimated from amplification of reference gene primers within the assay. To quantify the absolute abundance of each unique TCRbeta CDR3 rearrangement, sequence reads were collapsed and filtered. Productive Simpson clonality was computed per sample as the square root of Simpson's diversity index over productive rearrangements. Entries here come from immuneACCESS through TCRdb and include only in-frame sequences with V and J called. Some clones fail to appear in such tables; in the studies checked, an unresolved V gene covers under half of the shortfall, and the cause of the remainder is unknown. D and trimming come from the DNA, and the V and J calls and clone size come from that table. Counted in this sample were almost 30,000 clones; more than 75% of them appeared once. Under 50% of the sample is held by the ten biggest clonotypes.

The data were obtained in a study of blood T cell repertoires in COVID-19 (dated by TCRdb to the early 2020s). With regard to the full study: Samples from collaborators originated in the United States, Italy and Spain and spanned both the acute and convalescent phases of COVID-19. The prospective study material was composed of cDNA or gDNA derived from T cells, B-cell-depleted T cells, or PBMCs. The dataset comprised deeply sampled blood TCRbeta repertoires from subjects exposed to, actively infected with, or recovered from COVID-19. The repertoires were released in a freely available public database meant as a resource for research on the immune response to SARS-CoV-2. Samples came from the ongoing ImmuneRACE study (first 160 participants) plus 1,254 subjects from 6 global collaborators. A de-identified subject ID, COVID-19 status, age in years and sex were almost always included in the sample metadata. Where available, HLA class I and class II types were taken from metadata supplied by the sample provider and were not determined by assay-based typing. General conclusions and limits of the study: The quantity of clinical and demographic metadata differed by source and by participant and was supplied without curation.

The collaborating institutions used their own protocols to collect whole blood in K2EDTA tubes. For TCRbeta analysis, collaborators shipped samples in one of three forms: frozen whole blood, isolated PBMCs, or DNA extracted from either of those sample types. V loses 10 bases of germline sequence and J loses 8 bases, and the interval between the two ends is 14 bases. The CDR3 holds 12 amino acids from the cysteine to the phenylalanine. The entry retains the CDR3 DNA only, 36 bases that are in frame from base 1. The germline V gene specifies SGHTA as CDR1 and FQGNSA as CDR2. Sequenced sample: peripheral blood. The chain links TRBV7-2 with TRBJ2-2, and possibly TRBD2, on 5 matching bases. This TCR derives from a woman in her seventies with acute or convalescent COVID-19. The CDR3 has the sequence CATGEYAGELFF. The DNA is TGTGCCACCGGGGAGTACGCAGGGGAGCTGTTTTTT.